The clone carrying this T cell receptor beta chain was seen a few times. The data were produced by immunoSEQ multiplex PCR, yet TCRdb's version contains in-frame clones alone and is incomplete. Of approximately 500,000 clones in the sample, 85% to 90% were seen once. Trimming cost V 5 bases and J 4 bases, with 15 bases left between them. Germline V CDR1 and CDR2: LNHDA, SQIVND (reference sequence). The CDR3 extends over 15 amino acids. The data are from a study of blood T cell repertoires in COVID-19. Study context: The cDNA or gDNA used as material had been derived from T cells, B-cell-depleted T cells, or PBMCs.

The receptor was isolated from a woman between 50 and 59 years old with COVID-19, enrolled during active disease. What was sequenced was peripheral blood. The gene calls are TRBV19 and TRBJ1-5; weak D call: TRBD1 (6 bases). The CDR3 loop reads CASSAGAIRNQPQHF. The CDR3 DNA reads TGTGCCAGTAGTGCAGGGGCGATTCGGAATCAGCCCCAGCATTTT.